A selection of T cell receptor beta chains follows, all from one sample in a study of cytomegalovirus exposure and HLA in healthy donors. Assay: immunoSEQ multiplex PCR; the TCRdb copy retains only in-frame clones and omits some. The sample shows about 170,000 clones, 65% to 85% of them seen only once. Sequenced: PBMCs. These receptors were taken from a male donor in good health and CMV-seronegative. CDR3s include the opening cysteine and the closing phenylalanine or tryptophan. Each record gives: CDR3 protein, CDR3 DNA, D gene, V gene, clone size, J gene. D genes are given only for firm matches. Part of the rows lack a size; the others show once, few, many or a class for expanded clones.

CDR3: CASSLSGAGDTIYF
DNA: TGTGCCAGCAGCTTATCAGGGGCGGGCGACACCATATATTTT
D: -
V: TRBV7-3
size: -
J: TRBJ1-3

CDR3: CASSRTDRGGQPQHF
DNA: TGTGCCAGCAGCCGTACCGACAGGGGAGGTCAGCCCCAGCATTTT
D: TRBD1
V: TRBV6-1
size: -
J: TRBJ1-5

CDR3: CAWSRDRGLTNEKLFF
DNA: TGTGCCTGGAGTCGGGACAGGGGGCTGACTAATGAAAAACTGTTTTTT
D: TRBD1
V: TRBV30
size: -
J: TRBJ1-4

CDR3: CASAIAGPYNEQFF
DNA: TGTGCCAGCGCCATAGCGGGACCCTACAATGAGCAGTTCTTC
D: TRBD2
V: TRBV7-9
size: -
J: TRBJ2-1

CDR3: CASSPDREEKLFF
DNA: TGTGCCAGCAGTCCCGACAGGGAGGAAAAACTGTTTTTT
D: TRBD1
V: TRBV6-5
size: few
J: TRBJ1-4

CDR3: CASSVESTMNTEAFF
DNA: TGTGCCAGCAGCGTAGAGTCGACTATGAACACTGAAGCTTTCTTT
D: -
V: TRBV9
size: -
J: TRBJ1-1

CDR3: CASSIPSGRLYEQYF
DNA: TGTGCCAGCAGTATCCCTAGCGGGAGGCTCTACGAGCAGTACTTC
D: TRBD2
V: TRBV28
size: -
J: TRBJ2-7

CDR3: CASSILPQREGFGVPYEQYF
DNA: TGTGCCAGTAGTATCCTCCCCCAGCGGGAGGGCTTTGGTGTACCCTACGAGCAGTACTTC
D: TRBD2
V: TRBV19
size: -
J: TRBJ2-7

CDR3: CASSLRGGHIEQYF
DNA: TGCGCCAGCAGCTTACGGGGGGGGCACATCGAGCAGTACTTC
D: TRBD2
V: TRBV5-1
size: -
J: TRBJ2-7

CDR3: CASSQEGVVSTDNEKLFF
DNA: TGTGCCAGCAGCCAAGAAGGGGTTGTATCTACAGATAATGAAAAACTGTTTTTT
D: -
V: TRBV4-2
size: -
J: TRBJ1-4

CDR3: CASSATGPNEQFF
DNA: TGTGCCAGTAGTGCGACAGGGCCCAATGAGCAGTTCTTC
D: TRBD1
V: TRBV19
size: -
J: TRBJ2-1

CDR3: CASSIGQGAYNEQFF
DNA: TGTGCCAGCAGCATAGGACAGGGGGCGTACAATGAGCAGTTCTTC
D: TRBD1
V: TRBV7-2
size: -
J: TRBJ2-1

CDR3: CASSQAVGAGEGDEKLFF
DNA: TGCGCCAGCAGCCAAGCGGTGGGAGCGGGGGAGGGGGATGAAAAACTGTTTTTT
D: -
V: TRBV4-3
size: -
J: TRBJ1-4

CDR3: CASSEGPQGGYTF
DNA: TGTGCCAGCAGTGAAGGGCCCCAGGGGGGCTACACCTTC
D: -
V: TRBV6-1
size: -
J: TRBJ1-2

CDR3: CASSLVLAGGADTQYF
DNA: TGTGCCAGCAGCTTAGTACTAGCGGGAGGGGCAGATACGCAGTATTTT
D: TRBD2
V: TRBV7-2
size: once
J: TRBJ2-3

CDR3: CASSELGVNQPQHF
DNA: TGTGCCAGCAGTGAATTGGGCGTTAATCAGCCCCAGCATTTT
D: -
V: TRBV6-1
size: few
J: TRBJ1-5

CDR3: CASSGLAGGRTGELFF
DNA: TGTGCCAGCAGCGGACTAGCGGGGGGGCGCACCGGGGAGCTGTTTTTT
D: TRBD2
V: TRBV2
size: -
J: TRBJ2-2

CDR3: CASSVDYEQYF
DNA: TGTGCCAGCAGTGTAGATTACGAGCAGTACTTC
D: -
V: TRBV2
size: -
J: TRBJ2-7

CDR3: CASSPLHGTGPGNTIYF
DNA: TGTGCCAGCAGCCCTCTTCACGGGACAGGGCCTGGAAACACCATATATTTT
D: TRBD1
V: TRBV7-9
size: -
J: TRBJ1-3

CDR3: CASSPGQTYEQYF
DNA: TGTGCCAGCAGCCCTGGACAGACCTACGAGCAGTACTTC
D: -
V: TRBV7-2
size: once
J: TRBJ2-7

CDR3: CSVRTGSEQYF
DNA: TGCAGCGTTCGTACAGGGAGTGAGCAGTACTTC
D: -
V: TRBV29-1
size: -
J: TRBJ2-7

CDR3: CASSAGGSRISYNEQFF
DNA: TGTGCCAGCAGCGCGGGGGGCAGCCGGATCTCCTACAATGAGCAGTTCTTC
D: -
V: TRBV9
size: -
J: TRBJ2-1

CDR3: CASTTGGDTEAFF
DNA: TGTGCCAGCACCACGGGGGGGGACACTGAAGCTTTCTTT
D: -
V: TRBV9
size: -
J: TRBJ1-1

CDR3: CASSYSKGARTDTQYF
DNA: TGTGCCAGCAGTTACTCGAAGGGGGCGCGGACAGATACGCAGTATTTT
D: TRBD1
V: TRBV6-5
size: -
J: TRBJ2-3

CDR3: CASSLTGGSAYGYTF
DNA: TGTGCCAGCAGCTTAACAGGGGGCTCTGCCTATGGCTACACCTTC
D: TRBD1
V: TRBV7-2
size: -
J: TRBJ1-2

CDR3: CASSLGTGVYEQYF
DNA: TGTGCCAGCAGTTTGGGGACAGGGGTATACGAGCAGTACTTC
D: TRBD1
V: TRBV27
size: -
J: TRBJ2-7

CDR3: CASSLGPTAYEQYF
DNA: TGTGCCAGCAGCTTGGGGCCCACAGCCTACGAGCAGTACTTC
D: -
V: TRBV7-8
size: few
J: TRBJ2-7

CDR3: CASSQVTSDGYEQYF
DNA: TGCGCCAGCAGCCAAGTAACTAGCGATGGGTACGAGCAGTACTTC
D: TRBD2
V: TRBV4-1
size: few
J: TRBJ2-7

CDR3: CASSLALIRLAGETDTQYF
DNA: TGTGCCAGCAGCTTAGCGCTAATCCGGCTAGCGGGAGAGACAGATACGCAGTATTTT
D: TRBD2
V: TRBV7-8
size: -
J: TRBJ2-3

CDR3: CASRGIGNNQPQHF
DNA: TGTGCCAGCAGGGGTATCGGGAACAATCAGCCCCAGCATTTT
D: -
V: TRBV6-5
size: -
J: TRBJ1-5

CDR3: CASSYSTGGANEQYF
DNA: TGCGCCAGCAGCTACTCGACAGGGGGCGCGAACGAGCAGTACTTC
D: TRBD1
V: TRBV4-1
size: -
J: TRBJ2-7

CDR3: CAISDDQGCGYTF
DNA: TGTGCCATCAGTGATGACCAGGGATGTGGCTACACCTTC
D: -
V: TRBV10-3
size: few
J: TRBJ1-2

CDR3: CASSQDNGGFYGYTF
DNA: TGCGCCAGCAGCCAAGATAACGGAGGTTTCTATGGCTACACCTTC
D: -
V: TRBV4-3
size: -
J: TRBJ1-2